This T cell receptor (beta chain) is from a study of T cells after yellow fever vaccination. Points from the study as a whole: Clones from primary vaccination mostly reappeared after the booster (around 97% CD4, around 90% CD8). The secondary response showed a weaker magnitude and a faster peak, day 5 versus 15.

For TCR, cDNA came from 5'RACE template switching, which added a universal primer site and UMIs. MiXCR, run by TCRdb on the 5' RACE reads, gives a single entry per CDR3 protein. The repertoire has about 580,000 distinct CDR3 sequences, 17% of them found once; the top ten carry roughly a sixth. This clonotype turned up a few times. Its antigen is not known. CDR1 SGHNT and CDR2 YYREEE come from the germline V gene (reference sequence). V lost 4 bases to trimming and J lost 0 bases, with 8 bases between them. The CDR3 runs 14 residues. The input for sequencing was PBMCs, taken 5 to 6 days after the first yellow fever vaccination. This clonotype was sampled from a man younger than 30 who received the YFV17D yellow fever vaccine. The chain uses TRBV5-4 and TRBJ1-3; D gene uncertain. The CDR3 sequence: CASSRRDSGNTIYF. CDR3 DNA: TGTGCCAGCAGCCGACGAGACTCTGGAAACACCATATATTTT.